The clone carrying this TCR beta chain was counted at least ten times. The data originate from a study of T cells in Graves' hyperthyroidism and ophthalmopathy. It was RNA transcripts that yielded the amplified TCR beta CDR3 regions. Researchers ran a first-round RT-PCR on the TCR CDR3 using the HTBI primer set. TCRdb redid the calling of the multiplex PCR reads with MiXCR, one entry per CDR3 protein. Among around 280,000 distinct CDR3 sequences listed, roughly an eighth were seen once. The CDR3 covers 13 residues. Germline V gives CDR1 MDHEN, CDR2 SYDVKM. The trim removed 7 bases at V and 5 bases at J, leaving 6 bases unmatched.

The receptor was isolated from a woman between 40 and 55 years old with Graves' hyperthyroidism. The specimen was blood. This chain links TRBV28 with TRBJ2-7, with 9 bases matching TRBD2. The CDR3 nucleotides read TGTGCCAGCAACCAGGGACTAGCAGACGAGCAGTACTTC. Protein sequence: CASNQGLADEQYF. The full variable domain, with the rest looked up from reference TRBV28 and TRBJ2-7, is DVKVTQSSRYLVKRTGEKVFLECVQDMDHENMFWYRQDPGLGLRLIYFSYDVKMKEKGDIPEGYSVSREKKERFSLILESASTNQTSMYLCASNQGLADEQYFGPGTRLTVT.